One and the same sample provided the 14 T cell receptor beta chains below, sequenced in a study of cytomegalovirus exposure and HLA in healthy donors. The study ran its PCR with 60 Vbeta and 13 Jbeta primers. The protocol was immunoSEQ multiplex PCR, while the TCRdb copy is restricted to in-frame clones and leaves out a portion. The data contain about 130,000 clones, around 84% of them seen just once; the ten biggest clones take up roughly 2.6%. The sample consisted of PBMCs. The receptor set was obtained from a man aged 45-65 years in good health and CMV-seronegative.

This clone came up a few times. The CDR3 nucleotides are TGTGCCAGCAGCGATTCGATCAGCGGCTACAATGAGCAGTTCTTC. Protein sequence: CASSDSISGYNEQFF. V usage is TRBV6-4 and J usage is TRBJ2-1, with D perhaps TRBD2 (5 bases). Trimming took 6 bases from V and 3 from J, leaving 15 bases between them. Germline CDR1 MRHNA, CDR2 SNTAGT. The CDR3 totals 15 residues.

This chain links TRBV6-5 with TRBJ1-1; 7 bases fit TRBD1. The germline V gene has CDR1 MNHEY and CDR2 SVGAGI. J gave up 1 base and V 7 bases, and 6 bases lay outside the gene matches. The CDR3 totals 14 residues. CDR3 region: CASTLNRGNTEAFF. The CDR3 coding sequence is TGTGCCAGCACCCTAAACAGGGGGAACACTGAAGCTTTCTTT.

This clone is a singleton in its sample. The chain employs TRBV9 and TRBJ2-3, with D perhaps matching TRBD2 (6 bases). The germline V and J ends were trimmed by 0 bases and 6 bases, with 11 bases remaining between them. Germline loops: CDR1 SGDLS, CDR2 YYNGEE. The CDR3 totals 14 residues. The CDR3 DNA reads TGTGCCAGCAGCGTAGGCGGGGAAGTGGATACGCAGTATTTT. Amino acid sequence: CASSVGGEVDTQYF.

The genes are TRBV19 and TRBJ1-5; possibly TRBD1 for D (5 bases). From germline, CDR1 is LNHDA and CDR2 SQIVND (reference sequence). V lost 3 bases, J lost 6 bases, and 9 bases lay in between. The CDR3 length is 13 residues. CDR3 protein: CASSMGGVQPQHF. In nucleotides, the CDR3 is TGTGCCAGTAGTATGGGGGGAGTTCAGCCCCAGCATTTT.

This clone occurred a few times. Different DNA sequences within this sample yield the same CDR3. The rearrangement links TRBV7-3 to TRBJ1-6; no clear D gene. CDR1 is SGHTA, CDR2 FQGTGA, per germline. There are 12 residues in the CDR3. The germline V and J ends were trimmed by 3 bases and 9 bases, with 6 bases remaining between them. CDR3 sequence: CASSFPGSPLHF. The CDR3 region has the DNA TGTGCCAGCAGCTTCCCGGGTTCACCCCTCCACTTT.

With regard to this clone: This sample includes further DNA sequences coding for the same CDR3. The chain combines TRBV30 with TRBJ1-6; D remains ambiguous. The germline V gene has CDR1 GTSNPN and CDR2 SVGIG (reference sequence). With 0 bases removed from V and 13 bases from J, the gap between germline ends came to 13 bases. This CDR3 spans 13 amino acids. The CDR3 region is CAWSVPGASPLHF. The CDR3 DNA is TGTGCCTGGAGTGTACCGGGAGCTTCCCCCCTCCACTTT.

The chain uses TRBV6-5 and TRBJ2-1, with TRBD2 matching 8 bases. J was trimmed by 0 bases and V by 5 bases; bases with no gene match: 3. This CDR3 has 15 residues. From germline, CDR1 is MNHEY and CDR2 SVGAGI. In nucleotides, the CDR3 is TGTGCCAGCAGTATAGCGGGGAGCTCCTACAATGAGCAGTTCTTC. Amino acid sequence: CASSIAGSSYNEQFF.

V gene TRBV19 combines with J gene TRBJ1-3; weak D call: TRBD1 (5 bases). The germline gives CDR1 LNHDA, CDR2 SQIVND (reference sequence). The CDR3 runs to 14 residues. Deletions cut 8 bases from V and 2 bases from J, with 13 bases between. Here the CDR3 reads CASVRTSPGNTIYF. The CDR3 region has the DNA TGTGCCAGTGTGAGGACATCCCCTGGAAACACCATATATTTT. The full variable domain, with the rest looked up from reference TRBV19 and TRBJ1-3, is DGGITQSPKYLFRKEGQNVTLSCEQNLNHDAMYWYRQDPGQGLRLIYYSQIVNDFQKGDIAEGYSVSREKKESFPLTVTSAQKNPTAFYLCASVRTSPGNTIYFGEGSWLTVV.

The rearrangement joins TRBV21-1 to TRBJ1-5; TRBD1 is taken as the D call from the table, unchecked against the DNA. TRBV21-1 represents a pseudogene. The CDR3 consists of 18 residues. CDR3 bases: TGTGCCAGCAGCAAAGTCCGGTTACGAAGGCATCAGGCTCAGCCCCAGCATTTT. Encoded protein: CASSKVRLRRHQAQPQHF.

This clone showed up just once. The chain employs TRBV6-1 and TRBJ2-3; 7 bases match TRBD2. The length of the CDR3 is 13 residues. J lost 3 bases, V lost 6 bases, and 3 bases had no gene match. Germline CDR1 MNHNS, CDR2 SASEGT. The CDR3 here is CASRGGRTDTQYF. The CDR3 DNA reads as TGTGCCAGCAGGGGAGGGCGGACAGATACGCAGTATTTT.

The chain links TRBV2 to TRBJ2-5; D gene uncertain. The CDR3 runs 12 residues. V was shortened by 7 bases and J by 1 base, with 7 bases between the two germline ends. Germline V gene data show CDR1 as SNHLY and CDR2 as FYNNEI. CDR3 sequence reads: CASNQAQETQYF. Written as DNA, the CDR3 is TGTGCCAGCAATCAGGCCCAAGAGACCCAGTACTTC. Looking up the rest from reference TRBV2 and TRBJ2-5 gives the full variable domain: EPEVTQTPSHQVTQMGQEVILRCVPISNHLYFYWYRQILGQKVEFLVSFYNNEISEKSEIFDDQFSVERPDGSNFTLKIRSTKLEDSAMYFCASNQAQETQYFGPGTRLLVL.

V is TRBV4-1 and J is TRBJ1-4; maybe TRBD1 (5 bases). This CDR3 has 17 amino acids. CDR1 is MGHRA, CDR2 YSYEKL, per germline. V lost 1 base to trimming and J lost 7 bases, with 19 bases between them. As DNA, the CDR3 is TGCGCCAGCAGCCAAGTCCTACGGGACGGGGGAAGTGAAAAACTGTTTTTT. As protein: CASSQVLRDGGSEKLFF.

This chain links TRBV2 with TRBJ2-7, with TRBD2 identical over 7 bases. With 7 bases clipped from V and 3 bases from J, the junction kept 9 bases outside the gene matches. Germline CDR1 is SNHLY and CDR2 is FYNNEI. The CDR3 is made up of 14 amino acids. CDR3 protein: CASIPWGRGYEQYF. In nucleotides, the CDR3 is TGTGCCAGCATCCCGTGGGGGAGGGGCTACGAGCAGTACTTC.

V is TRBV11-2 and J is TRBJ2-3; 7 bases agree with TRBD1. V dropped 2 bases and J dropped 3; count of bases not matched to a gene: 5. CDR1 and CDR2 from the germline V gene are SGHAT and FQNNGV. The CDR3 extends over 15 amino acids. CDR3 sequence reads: CASSLRGQFTDTQYF. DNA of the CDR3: TGTGCCAGCAGCTTAAGGGGACAGTTTACAGATACGCAGTATTTT.